The present T cell receptor beta chain was sequenced within a study of early T cells in non-severe SARS-CoV-2 infection. The wider study: Sequencing input comprised bulk RNA from unsorted whole blood; chain pairing was not available.

Comments on this clonotype: The antigen is unknown.

Findings and caveats of the study: The VDJdb matching leaned toward anti-spike CD8 responses and overlooked private and CD4 specificities.

Germline lookup yields CDR1 MNHEY and CDR2 SVGAGI. This CDR3 contains 15 residues. V was clipped by 6 bases and J by 4 bases, with 15 bases between them. Individually, cDNA molecules had unique molecular identifiers attached to them. TCRdb itself ran the 5' RACE reads through MiXCR, one entry per CDR3 protein. The table has over 85,000 distinct CDR3 sequences, roughly 13% seen once. V is TRBV6-5 and J is TRBJ2-2, with D perhaps matching TRBD2 (6 bases). The source of this sequence is an adult who was a healthcare worker with PCR-confirmed SARS-CoV-2 infection or an uninfected control (not recorded which). Sample: whole blood, taken at baseline. CDR3 sequence: CASREGLLFTGELFF. The CDR3 DNA follows: TGTGCCAGCAGGGAGGGACTTTTATTCACCGGGGAGCTGTTTTTT.